The clone carrying this TCR beta chain was counted only a few times. Its antigen is still unknown. This sample was taken from a study of Graves' ophthalmopathy and Graves' hyperthyroidism. Amplifying from RNA transcripts, the study obtained TCR beta CDR3 regions. First-round RT-PCR with HTBI primers preceded a second-round multiplex PCR. TCRdb used MiXCR to reprocess the multiplex PCR reads, holding one entry per CDR3 protein. Of about 640,000 distinct CDR3 sequences in the sample, 35% to 45% were seen once. The ends lost 2 bases at V and 6 bases at J; junction bases unmatched: 6. This CDR3 has 14 amino acids. Per the germline V gene, CDR1 is SGHTS and CDR2 is YDEGEE. The study enrolled ophthalmopathy donors with moderate-to-severe activity, CAS ≥3, NOSPECS ≥4 and duration under 3 months. The authors diagnosed from clinical symptoms, serum thyroxine, TRAb, thyroid ultrasound and orbital computed tomography.

Study results and limitations: Most expanded thyroid clonotypes above 0.001 frequency also appeared in blood. With a specificity of under 85% and a sensitivity of 60% to 71%, the model predicted ophthalmopathy progression.

Material: peripheral blood. J is TRBJ2-7 and V is TRBV5-8, with 9 bases that match TRBD1. This receptor was obtained from an adult man with Graves' ophthalmopathy. The CDR3 sequence is CASSLPGTGIEQYF. The CDR3 DNA sequence: TGTGCCAGCAGCTTACCCGGGACAGGGATCGAGCAGTACTTC. Based on the CDR3 plus reference TRBV5-8 and TRBJ2-7, the full variable domain is EAGVTQSPTHLIKTRGQQATLRCSPISGHTSVYWYQQALGLGLQFLLWYDEGEERNRGNFPPRFSGRQFPNYSSELNVNALELEDSALYLCASSLPGTGIEQYFGPGTRLTVT.